This is a list of T cell receptor beta chains from one sample in a study of sequential checkpoint blockade in melanoma. Clones were sequenced by immunoSEQ multiplex PCR, and TCRdb holds only the in-frame ones, with some missing. Among more than 15,000 clones listed, roughly 71% were seen once. Sample: CD8+ T cells sorted from blood (inferred from file names), taken from a patient given nivolumab and ipilimumab in sequence. Source of these receptors: a human donor with melanoma. CDR3s include the opening cysteine and the closing phenylalanine or tryptophan. The order of the fields is clone size, D gene, J gene, V gene, CDR3 protein, CDR3 DNA. The D gene is left open where the match is weak. Rows may omit the clone size; those that give it use once, few, many or a size class.

once | TRBD1 | TRBJ2-7 | TRBV4-1 | CASSQSGAGTGHYEQYF | TGCGCCAGCAGCCAGTCAGGTGCCGGGACAGGTCACTACGAGCAGTACTTC
few | TRBD2 | TRBJ2-5 | TRBV9 | CASSTGGQETQYF | TGTGCCAGCAGTACGGGGGGCCAAGAGACCCAGTACTTC
. | TRBD1 | TRBJ1-2 | TRBV5-6 | CASSYGTGGFSGYTF | TGTGCCAGCAGCTACGGGACAGGAGGGTTTAGTGGCTACACCTTC
. | . | TRBJ2-1 | TRBV25-1 | CASSDHPVYNEQFF | TGTGCCAGCAGTGATCACCCGGTTTACAATGAGCAGTTCTTC
. | TRBD2 | TRBJ2-1 | TRBV4-2 | CASSQDQAGALDEQFF | TGTGCCAGCAGCCAAGATCAAGCGGGAGCCTTAGATGAGCAGTTCTTC
. | TRBD2 | TRBJ2-5 | TRBV23-1 | CASSQSGGASGRVKGGTQYF | TGCGCCAGCAGTCAATCGGGGGGCGCTAGCGGGAGGGTGAAGGGCGGGACCCAGTACTTC
. | . | TRBJ1-3 | TRBV9 | CASSAAVLSGNTIYF | TGTGCCAGCAGCGCCGCGGTACTCTCTGGAAACACCATATATTTT
few | . | TRBJ2-7 | TRBV14 | CASSQDRADEQYF | TGTGCCAGCAGCCAAGACAGGGCCGACGAGCAGTACTTC
. | TRBD1 | TRBJ1-4 | TRBV2 | CASSEGQGGSEKLFF | TGTGCCAGCAGTGAGGGACAGGGAGGGAGTGAAAAACTGTTTTTT
once | . | TRBJ2-1 | TRBV15 | CATSRDYPSSGRYNEQFF | TGTGCCACCAGCAGAGATTACCCCTCCTCGGGTAGATACAATGAGCAGTTCTTC
. | TRBD1 | TRBJ2-5 | TRBV4-3 | CASSQATGAETQYF | TGCGCCAGCAGCCAAGCGACAGGGGCAGAGACCCAGTACTTC
. | TRBD1 | TRBJ1-5 | TRBV13 | CASSLGLGQGGDQPQHF | TGTGCCAGCAGCTTAGGCCTAGGACAGGGCGGCGATCAGCCCCAGCATTTT
. | . | TRBJ1-1 | TRBV9 | CASSPDQGGNTEAFF | TGTGCCAGCAGCCCCGACCAGGGAGGAAACACTGAAGCTTTCTTT
. | . | TRBJ1-2 | TRBV6-5 | CASSYGTHYGYTF | TGTGCCAGCAGTTACGGGACACACTATGGCTACACCTTC
. | TRBD2 | TRBJ2-1 | TRBV27 | CASSLTGGLAGAHEQFF | TGTGCCAGCAGTTTGACAGGGGGACTAGCGGGAGCTCATGAGCAGTTCTTC
. | TRBD2 | TRBJ2-1 | TRBV11-1 | CASSLRLHTSGGYNEQFF | TGTGCCAGCAGCTTACGGCTGCACACTAGCGGGGGGTACAATGAGCAGTTCTTC
. | TRBD2 | TRBJ2-7 | TRBV27 | CASSPSGSKYEQYF | TGTGCCAGCAGCCCTAGCGGGAGTAAGTACGAGCAGTACTTC
. | . | TRBJ2-5 | TRBV6-5 | CASNIDSFQGTQYF | TGTGCCAGCAACATCGACAGCTTTCAAGGGACCCAGTACTTC